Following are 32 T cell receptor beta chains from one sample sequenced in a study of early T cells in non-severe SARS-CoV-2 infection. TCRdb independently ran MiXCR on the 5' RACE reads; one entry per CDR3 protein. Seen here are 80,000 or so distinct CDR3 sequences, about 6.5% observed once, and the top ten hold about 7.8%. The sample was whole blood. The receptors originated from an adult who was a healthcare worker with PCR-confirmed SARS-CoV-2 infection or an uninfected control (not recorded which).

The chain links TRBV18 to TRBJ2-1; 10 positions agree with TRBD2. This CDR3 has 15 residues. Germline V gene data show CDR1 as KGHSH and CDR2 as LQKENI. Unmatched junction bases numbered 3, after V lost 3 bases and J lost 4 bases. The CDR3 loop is CASSPWTSGYNEQFF. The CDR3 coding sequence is TGTGCCAGCTCACCTTGGACTAGCGGTTACAATGAGCAGTTCTTC. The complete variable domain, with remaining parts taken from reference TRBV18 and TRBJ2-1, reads NAGVMQNPRHLVRRRGQEARLRCSPMKGHSHVYWYRQLPEEGLKFMVYLQKENIIDESGMPKERFSAEFPKEGPSILRIQQVVRGDSAAYFCASSPWTSGYNEQFFGPGTRLTVL.

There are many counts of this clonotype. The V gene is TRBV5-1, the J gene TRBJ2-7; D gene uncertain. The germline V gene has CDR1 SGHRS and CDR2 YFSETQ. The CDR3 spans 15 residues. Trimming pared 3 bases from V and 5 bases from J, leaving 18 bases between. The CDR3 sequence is CASSSGLQLGHEQYF. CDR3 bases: TGCGCCAGCAGCTCAGGCCTTCAATTAGGTCACGAGCAGTACTTC.

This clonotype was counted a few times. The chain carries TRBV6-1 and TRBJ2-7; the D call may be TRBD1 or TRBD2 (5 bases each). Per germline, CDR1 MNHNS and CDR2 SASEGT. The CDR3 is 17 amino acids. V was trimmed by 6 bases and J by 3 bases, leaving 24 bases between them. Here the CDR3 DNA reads TGTGCCAGCAGCTCCACCCGGGGACCGCCTAGGTACTACGAGCAGTACTTC. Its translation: CASSSTRGPPRYYEQYF.

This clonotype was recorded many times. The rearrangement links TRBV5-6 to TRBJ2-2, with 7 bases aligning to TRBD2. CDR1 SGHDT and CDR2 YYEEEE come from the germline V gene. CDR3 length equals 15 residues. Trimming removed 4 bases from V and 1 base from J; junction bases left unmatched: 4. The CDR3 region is CASSLKRGNTGELFF. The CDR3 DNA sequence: TGTGCCAGCAGCCTGAAGCGGGGGAACACCGGGGAGCTGTTTTTT.

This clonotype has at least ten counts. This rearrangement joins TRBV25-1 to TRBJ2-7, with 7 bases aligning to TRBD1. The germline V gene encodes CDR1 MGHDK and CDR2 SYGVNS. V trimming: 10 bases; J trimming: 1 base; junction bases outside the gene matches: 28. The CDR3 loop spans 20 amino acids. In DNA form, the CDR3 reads TGTGCCACCTTCTTTTTTCGGACAGGTCATGCTATATGGGCTTCCTACGAGCAGTACTTC. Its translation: CATFFFRTGHAIWASYEQYF.

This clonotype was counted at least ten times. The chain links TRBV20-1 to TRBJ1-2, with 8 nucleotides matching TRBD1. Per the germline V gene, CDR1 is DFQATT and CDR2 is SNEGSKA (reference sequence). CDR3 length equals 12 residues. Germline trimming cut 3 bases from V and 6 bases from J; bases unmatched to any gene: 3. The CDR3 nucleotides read TGCAGTGCTAGGGGACAGGCACATGGCTACACCTTC. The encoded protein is CSARGQAHGYTF.

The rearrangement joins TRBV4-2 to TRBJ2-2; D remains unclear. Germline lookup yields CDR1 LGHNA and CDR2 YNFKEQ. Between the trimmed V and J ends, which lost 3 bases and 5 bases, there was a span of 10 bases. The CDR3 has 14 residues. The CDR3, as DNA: TGTGCCAGCAGCCAGGATGAGGAGACCGGGGAGCTGTTTTTT. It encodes CASSQDEETGELFF.

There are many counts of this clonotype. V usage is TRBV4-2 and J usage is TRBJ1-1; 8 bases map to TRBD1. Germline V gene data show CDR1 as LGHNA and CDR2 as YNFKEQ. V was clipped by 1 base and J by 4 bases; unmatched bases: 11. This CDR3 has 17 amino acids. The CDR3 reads CASSQAGQGALSTEAFF. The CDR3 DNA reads TGTGCCAGCAGCCAAGCCGGTCAGGGGGCTTTGAGCACTGAAGCTTTCTTT.

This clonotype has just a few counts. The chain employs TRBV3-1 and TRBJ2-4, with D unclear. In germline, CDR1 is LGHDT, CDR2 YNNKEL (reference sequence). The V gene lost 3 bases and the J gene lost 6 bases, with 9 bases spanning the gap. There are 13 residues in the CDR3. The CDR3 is CASSQSGGNIQYF. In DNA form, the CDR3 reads TGTGCCAGCAGCCAGTCCGGTGGAAACATTCAGTACTTC. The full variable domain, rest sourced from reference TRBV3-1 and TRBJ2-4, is DTAVSQTPKYLVTQMGNDKSIKCEQNLGHDTMYWYKQDSKKFLKIMFSYNNKELIINETVPNRFSPKSPDKAHLNLHINSLELGDSAVYFCASSQSGGNIQYFGAGTRLSVL.

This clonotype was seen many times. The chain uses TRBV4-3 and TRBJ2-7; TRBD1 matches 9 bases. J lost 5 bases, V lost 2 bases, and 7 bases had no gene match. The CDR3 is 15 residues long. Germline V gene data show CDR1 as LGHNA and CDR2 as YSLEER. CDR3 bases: TGCGCCAGCAGCCAAACCGGGACAGGGATTCACGAGCAGTACTTC. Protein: CASSQTGTGIHEQYF.

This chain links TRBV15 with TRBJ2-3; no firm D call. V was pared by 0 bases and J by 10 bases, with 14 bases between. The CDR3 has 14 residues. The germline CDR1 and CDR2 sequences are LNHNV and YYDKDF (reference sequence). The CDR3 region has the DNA TGTGCCACCAGCAGAGATTTGAGGCACCCTGCGCAGTATTTT. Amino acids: CATSRDLRHPAQYF.

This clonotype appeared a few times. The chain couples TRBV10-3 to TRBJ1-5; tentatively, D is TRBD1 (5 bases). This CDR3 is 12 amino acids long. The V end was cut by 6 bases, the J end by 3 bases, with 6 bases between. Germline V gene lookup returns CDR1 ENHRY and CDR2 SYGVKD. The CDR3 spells CAIRGDNQPQHF. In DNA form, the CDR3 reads TGTGCCATCAGGGGGGACAATCAGCCCCAGCATTTT.

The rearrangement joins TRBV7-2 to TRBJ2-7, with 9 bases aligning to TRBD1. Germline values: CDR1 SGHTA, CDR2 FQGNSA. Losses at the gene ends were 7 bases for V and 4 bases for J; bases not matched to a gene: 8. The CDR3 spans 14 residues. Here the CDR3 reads CASTKGQGIYEQYF. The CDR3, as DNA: TGTGCCAGCACCAAGGGACAGGGCATTTACGAGCAGTACTTC.

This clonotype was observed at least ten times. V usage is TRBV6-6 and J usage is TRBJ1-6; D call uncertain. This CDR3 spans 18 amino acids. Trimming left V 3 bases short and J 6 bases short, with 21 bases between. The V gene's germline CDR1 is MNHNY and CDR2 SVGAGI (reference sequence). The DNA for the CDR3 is TGTGCCAGCAGTTATTGGTCGTGGGCAGCTCTCGTTAATTCACCCCTCCACTTT. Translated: CASSYWSWAALVNSPLHF.

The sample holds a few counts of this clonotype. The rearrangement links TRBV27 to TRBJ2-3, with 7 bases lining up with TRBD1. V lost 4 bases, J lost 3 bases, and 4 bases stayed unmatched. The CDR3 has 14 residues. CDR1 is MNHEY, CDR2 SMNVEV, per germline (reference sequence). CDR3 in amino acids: CASSSRGRTDTQYF. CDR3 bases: TGTGCCAGCAGTTCAAGGGGGCGGACAGATACGCAGTATTTT.

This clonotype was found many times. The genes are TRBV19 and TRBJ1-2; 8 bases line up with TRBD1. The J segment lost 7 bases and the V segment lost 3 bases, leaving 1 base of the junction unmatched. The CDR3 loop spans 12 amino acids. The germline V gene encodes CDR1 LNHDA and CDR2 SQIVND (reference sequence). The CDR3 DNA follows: TGTGCCAGTAGTATCGGGACAGGTGGCTACACCTTC. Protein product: CASSIGTGGYTF.

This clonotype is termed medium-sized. The CDR3 region is CSARQGDTEAFF. Written as DNA, the CDR3 is TGCAGTGCTAGACAGGGGGACACTGAAGCTTTCTTT. J is TRBJ1-1 and V is TRBV20-1; 7 positions agree with TRBD1. Germline CDR1 is DFQATT and CDR2 is SNEGSKA (reference sequence). The CDR3 is 12 residues long. The ends lost 2 bases at V and 3 bases at J; junction bases unmatched: 0.

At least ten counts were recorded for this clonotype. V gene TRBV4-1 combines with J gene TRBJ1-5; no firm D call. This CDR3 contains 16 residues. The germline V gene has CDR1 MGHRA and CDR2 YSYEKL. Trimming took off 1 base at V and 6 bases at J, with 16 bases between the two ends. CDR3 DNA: TGCGCCAGCAGCCAAGTAAAAACACCTTGGCGTCAGCCCCAGCATTTT. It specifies CASSQVKTPWRQPQHF.

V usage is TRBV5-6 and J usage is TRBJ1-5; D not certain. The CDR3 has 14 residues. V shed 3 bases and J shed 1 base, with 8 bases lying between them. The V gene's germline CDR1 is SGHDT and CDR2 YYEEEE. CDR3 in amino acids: CASSWSGSNQPQHF. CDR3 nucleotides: TGTGCCAGCAGCTGGAGCGGGAGCAATCAGCCCCAGCATTTT.

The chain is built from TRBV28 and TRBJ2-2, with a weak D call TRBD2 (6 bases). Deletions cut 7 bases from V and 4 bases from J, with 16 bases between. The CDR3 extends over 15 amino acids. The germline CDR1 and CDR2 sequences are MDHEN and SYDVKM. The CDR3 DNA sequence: TGTGCCAGCATTTATCGGGGGAAAGGCACCGGGGAGCTGTTTTTT. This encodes CASIYRGKGTGELFF.

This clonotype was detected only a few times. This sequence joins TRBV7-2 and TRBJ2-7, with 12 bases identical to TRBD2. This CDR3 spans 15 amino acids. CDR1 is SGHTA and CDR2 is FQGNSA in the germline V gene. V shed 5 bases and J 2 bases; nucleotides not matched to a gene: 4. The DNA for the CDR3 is TGTGCCAGCAGCGAAACTAGCGGGGGGACCTACGAGCAGTACTTC. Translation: CASSETSGGTYEQYF.

The CDR3 DNA reads as TGCGCCAGCAGCGAGGGGCGATTCAACACTGAAGCTTTCTTT. This gives the protein CASSEGRFNTEAFF. The chain has TRBV10-1 and TRBJ1-1, with D possibly being TRBD1 (5 bases). The CDR3 contains 14 residues. V shed 6 bases and J shed 2 bases, with 13 bases lying between them. CDR1 is WNHNN, CDR2 SYGVQD, per germline (reference sequence).

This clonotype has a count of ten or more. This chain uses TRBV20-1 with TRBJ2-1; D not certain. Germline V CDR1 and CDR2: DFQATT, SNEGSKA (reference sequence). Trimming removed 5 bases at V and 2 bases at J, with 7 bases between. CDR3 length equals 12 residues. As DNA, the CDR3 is TGCAGTGCTCGTAGACCCTACAATGAGCAGTTCTTC. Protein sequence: CSARRPYNEQFF.

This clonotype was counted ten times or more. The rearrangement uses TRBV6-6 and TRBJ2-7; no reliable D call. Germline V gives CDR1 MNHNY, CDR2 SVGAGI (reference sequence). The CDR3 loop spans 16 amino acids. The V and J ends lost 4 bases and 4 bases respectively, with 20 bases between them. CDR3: CASSSQPGLNLYEQYF. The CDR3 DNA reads TGTGCCAGCAGTTCCCAACCGGGCCTGAACCTTTACGAGCAGTACTTC.

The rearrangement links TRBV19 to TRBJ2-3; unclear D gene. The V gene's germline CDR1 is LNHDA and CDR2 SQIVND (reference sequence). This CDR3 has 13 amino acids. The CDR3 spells CASADTSTDTQYF. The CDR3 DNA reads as TGTGCGAGCGCGGATACTAGCACAGATACGCAGTATTTT. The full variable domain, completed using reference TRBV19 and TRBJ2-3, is DGGITQSPKYLFRKEGQNVTLSCEQNLNHDAMYWYRQDPGQGLRLIYYSQIVNDFQKGDIAEGYSVSREKKESFPLTVTSAQKNPTAFYLCASADTSTDTQYFGPGTRLTVL.

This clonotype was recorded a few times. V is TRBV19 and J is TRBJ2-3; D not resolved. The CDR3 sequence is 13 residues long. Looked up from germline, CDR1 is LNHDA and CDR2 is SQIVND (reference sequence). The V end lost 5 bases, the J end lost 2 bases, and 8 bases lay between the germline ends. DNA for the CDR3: TGTGCCAGTAGTGTGGGGAACACAGATACGCAGTATTTT. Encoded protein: CASSVGNTDTQYF.

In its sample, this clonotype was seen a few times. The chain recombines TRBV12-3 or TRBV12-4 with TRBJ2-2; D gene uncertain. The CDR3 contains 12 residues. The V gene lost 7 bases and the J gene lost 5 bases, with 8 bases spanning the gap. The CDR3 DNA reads TGTGCCAGCACTGGCAGTACCGGGGAGCTGTTTTTT. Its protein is CASTGSTGELFF.

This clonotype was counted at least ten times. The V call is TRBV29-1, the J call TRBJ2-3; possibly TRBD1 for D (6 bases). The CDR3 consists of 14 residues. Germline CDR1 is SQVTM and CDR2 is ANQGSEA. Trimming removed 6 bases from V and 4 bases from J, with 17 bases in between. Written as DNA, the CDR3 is TGCAGCGTCCTGGGCAGGGGTGGGGCAGATACGCAGTATTTT. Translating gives CSVLGRGGADTQYF.

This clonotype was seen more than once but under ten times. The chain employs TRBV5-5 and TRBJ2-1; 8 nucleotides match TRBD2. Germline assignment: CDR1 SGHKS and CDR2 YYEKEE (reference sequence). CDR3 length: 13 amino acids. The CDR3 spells CASGRDNYNEQFF. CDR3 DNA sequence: TGTGCAAGCGGGAGAGATAACTACAATGAGCAGTTCTTC.

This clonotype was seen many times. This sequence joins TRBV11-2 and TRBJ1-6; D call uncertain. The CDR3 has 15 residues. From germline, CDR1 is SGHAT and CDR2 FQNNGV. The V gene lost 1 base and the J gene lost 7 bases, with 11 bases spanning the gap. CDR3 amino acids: CASSLVGQVNSPLHF. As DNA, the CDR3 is TGTGCCAGCAGCTTAGTTGGGCAGGTCAATTCACCCCTCCACTTT.

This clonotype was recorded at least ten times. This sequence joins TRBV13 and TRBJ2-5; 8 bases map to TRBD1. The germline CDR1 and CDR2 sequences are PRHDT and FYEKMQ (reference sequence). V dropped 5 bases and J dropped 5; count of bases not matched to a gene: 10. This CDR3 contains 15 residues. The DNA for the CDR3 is TGTGCCAGCAGCCTTCGGACAGGGCCGCATGAGACCCAGTACTTC. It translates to CASSLRTGPHETQYF.

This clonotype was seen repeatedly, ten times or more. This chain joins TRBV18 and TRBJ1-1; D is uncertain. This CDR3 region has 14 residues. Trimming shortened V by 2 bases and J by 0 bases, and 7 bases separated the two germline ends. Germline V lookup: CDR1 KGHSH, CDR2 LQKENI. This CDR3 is CASSPSAMNTEAFF. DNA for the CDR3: TGTGCCAGCTCACCATCCGCAATGAACACTGAAGCTTTCTTT.